This paragraph covers one T cell receptor (beta chain) sequence. TCRdb keeps only in-frame clones here, not all; method: immunoSEQ multiplex PCR. The repertoire holds 50,000 or so clones, with about nine tenths as singletons. V lost 0 bases to trimming and J lost 3 bases; unmatched junction nucleotides: 7. The CDR3 is made up of 16 amino acids. In germline, CDR1 is SGDLS, CDR2 YYNGEE. The data originate from a study of T cell changes during pregnancy in multiple sclerosis. The sequence was obtained from a female donor with multiple sclerosis, enrolled in a pregnancy study. The chain recombines TRBV9 with TRBJ1-1, with 8 bases lining up with TRBD1. Sequenced here: CD4+ T cells from peripheral blood mononuclear cells, sampled in the second trimester of pregnancy. The CDR3 spells CASSVAVAGGHTEAFF. CDR3 DNA sequence: TGTGCCAGCAGCGTAGCTGTGGCAGGGGGCCACACTGAAGCTTTCTTT.